One and the same sample provided the 24 T cell receptor beta chains below, sequenced in a study of a mutant IDH1 vaccine in newly diagnosed glioma. Time point indicated: week 23, last vaccination. Each dose delivered 300 ug of mutant IDH1 20-mer peptide subcutaneously with imiquimod. Assay: immunoSEQ multiplex PCR; the TCRdb copy retains only in-frame clones and omits some. The sample shows around 39,000 clones, roughly 80% of them seen only once. For these TCRs, the target antigens are not known. The sample in question was PBMCs, obtained from a glioma patient whose treatment included an IDH1 peptide vaccine. These receptors were taken from a woman aged 18 to 35 with glioma. Some clones in this sample may be carry-over from other donors' samples.

This clone was counted once. The chain recombines TRBV4-2 with TRBJ1-2, with 8 bases lining up with TRBD1. In germline, CDR1 is LGHNA, CDR2 YNFKEQ. V gave up 0 bases and J gave up 7 bases; unmatched junction bases: 10. The CDR3 has 16 residues. CDR3 bases: TGTGCCAGCAGCCAAGAGAGGACAGGGAATCCTCTTGGCTACACCTTC. Its translation: CASSQERTGNPLGYTF.

The V call is TRBV19, the J call TRBJ2-6; D remains ambiguous. CDR1 is LNHDA, CDR2 SQIVND, per germline (reference sequence). CDR3 size: 15 residues. V was pared by 3 bases and J by 0 bases, with 6 bases between. The CDR3 sequence is CASSIQTSGANVLTF. CDR3 nucleotides: TGTGCCAGTAGTATCCAGACCTCTGGGGCCAACGTCCTGACTTTC. The full variable domain, its missing parts supplied by reference TRBV19 and TRBJ2-6, is DGGITQSPKYLFRKEGQNVTLSCEQNLNHDAMYWYRQDPGQGLRLIYYSQIVNDFQKGDIAEGYSVSREKKESFPLTVTSAQKNPTAFYLCASSIQTSGANVLTFGAGSRLTVL.

This sequence joins TRBV2 and TRBJ2-7; no clear D gene. CDR1 SNHLY and CDR2 FYNNEI come from the germline V gene. The length of the CDR3 is 11 residues. The germline V and J ends were trimmed by 2 bases and 4 bases, with 3 bases remaining between them. The CDR3 loop is CASSERYEQYF. The CDR3 DNA reads TGTGCCAGCAGTGAACGGTACGAGCAGTACTTC. Full variable domain (missing parts from reference TRBV2 and TRBJ2-7): EPEVTQTPSHQVTQMGQEVILRCVPISNHLYFYWYRQILGQKVEFLVSFYNNEISEKSEIFDDQFSVERPDGSNFTLKIRSTKLEDSAMYFCASSERYEQYFGPGTRLTVT.

The chain uses TRBV27 and TRBJ2-7; D not resolved. CDR1 is MNHEY, CDR2 SMNVEV, per germline (reference sequence). The CDR3 spans 13 residues. Trimming cost V 4 bases and J 1 base, with 8 bases left between them. This CDR3 is CASSWGGSYEQYF. The CDR3 DNA follows: TGTGCCAGCAGTTGGGGTGGTTCCTACGAGCAGTACTTC.

A single count supports this clone. Written as DNA, the CDR3 is TGCGCCAGCAGCCACTCCGGGACTTACTACGAGCAGTACTTC. This gives the protein CASSHSGTYYEQYF. The genes are TRBV5-1 and TRBJ2-7; TRBD2 might be the D (6 bases). Germline assignment: CDR1 SGHRS and CDR2 YFSETQ. The CDR3 is 14 amino acids. V gave up 4 bases and J gave up 3 bases, with 14 bases separating them.

The V call is TRBV2, the J call TRBJ1-2; 9 nucleotides match TRBD1. With V trimmed by 8 bases and J by 4 bases, 14 bases remained unmatched. Germline CDR1 reads SNHLY; CDR2 reads FYNNEI. The CDR3 covers 16 residues. This CDR3 is CASLLFGQGNPYGYTF. The DNA for the CDR3 is TGTGCCAGCCTTCTTTTTGGACAGGGGAATCCCTATGGCTACACCTTC.

This sequence joins TRBV6-6 and TRBJ1-2; 7 bases map to TRBD1. Losses at the gene ends were 4 bases for V and 8 bases for J; bases not matched to a gene: 7. This CDR3 has 13 residues. From germline, CDR1 is MNHNY and CDR2 SVGAGI (reference sequence). CDR3 DNA sequence: TGTGCCAGCAGTTCAACAGGGGTGGGAGGCTACACCTTC. Protein sequence: CASSSTGVGGYTF.

The chain carries TRBV6-4 and TRBJ2-1, with 11 bases identical to TRBD2. V was pared by 3 bases and J by 7 bases, with 5 bases of the junction left unmatched. Germline assignment: CDR1 MRHNA and CDR2 SNTAGT. This CDR3 has 15 residues. For the CDR3, the DNA is TGTGCCAGCAGTGAGGGGTCTAGCGGGGGGAATGAGCAGTTCTTC. It is translated as CASSEGSSGGNEQFF.

This rearrangement joins TRBV5-6 to TRBJ2-3; 13 positions agree with TRBD2. The ends lost 4 bases at V and 6 bases at J; junction bases unmatched: 8. This CDR3 contains 16 residues. CDR1 is SGHDT, CDR2 YYEEEE, per germline. As DNA, the CDR3 is TGTGCCAGCAGCGGACGACTAGCGGGAGGTGGGGATACGCAGTATTTT. It is translated as CASSGRLAGGGDTQYF.

The chain is built from TRBV7-8 and TRBJ2-1; TRBD2 agrees at 12 bases. Germline CDR1 reads SGHVS; CDR2 reads FQNEAQ. The CDR3 consists of 16 residues. V lost 4 bases, J lost 5 bases, and 6 bases stayed unmatched. CDR3 in amino acids: CASSSGTSGSDNEQFF. For the CDR3, the DNA is TGTGCCAGCAGCTCCGGGACTAGCGGGTCCGACAATGAGCAGTTCTTC.

This chain uses TRBV7-9 with TRBJ2-7; 7 bases are shared with TRBD1. The germline gives CDR1 SEHNR, CDR2 FQNEAQ (reference sequence). CDR3 length equals 14 residues. The trim removed 4 bases at V and 3 bases at J, leaving 6 bases unmatched. This chain's CDR3 is CASSSGGTSYEQYF. CDR3 coding DNA: TGTGCCAGCAGCTCAGGGGGAACAAGCTACGAGCAGTACTTC. Based on the CDR3 plus reference TRBV7-9 and TRBJ2-7, the full variable domain is DTGVSQNPRHKITKRGQNVTFRCDPISEHNRLYWYRQTLGQGPEFLTYFQNEAQLEKSRLLSDRFSAERPKGSFSTLEIQRTEQGDSAMYLCASSSGGTSYEQYFGPGTRLTVT.

The rearrangement uses TRBV7-9 and TRBJ1-1; 7 bases fit TRBD1. The germline V gene has CDR1 SEHNR and CDR2 FQNEAQ (reference sequence). V trimming: 5 bases; J trimming: 0 bases; junction bases outside the gene matches: 3. The CDR3 is 14 residues long. The CDR3 nucleotides are TGTGCCAGCAGCCCGGGACAGTTGAACACTGAAGCTTTCTTT. Translated: CASSPGQLNTEAFF.

The CDR3 bases are TGTGCCAGCAACGAAGCAGGGGGGCGAAACACAGATACGCAGTATTTT. It encodes CASNEAGGRNTDTQYF. The chain uses TRBV21-1 and TRBJ2-3. TRBV21-1 is classified as a pseudogene. The length of the CDR3 is 16 residues.

This clone came up a few times. The chain combines TRBV30 with TRBJ2-2; D unresolved. Between the trimmed V and J ends, which lost 4 bases and 6 bases, there was a span of 6 bases. CDR3 size: 11 residues. The V gene's germline CDR1 is GTSNPN and CDR2 SVGIG (reference sequence). The CDR3 reads CAWNRPGELFF. DNA of the CDR3: TGTGCCTGGAACCGTCCCGGGGAGCTGTTTTTT.

The CDR3, as DNA: TGCAGCGCTGGGGACGGAGATACGCAGTATTTT. It yields the protein CSAGDGDTQYF. The rearrangement links TRBV29-1 to TRBJ2-3; D may be TRBD1 or TRBD2 (5 bases each). V was trimmed by 7 bases and J by 5 bases, leaving 10 bases between them. Germline CDR1 and CDR2: SQVTM and ANQGSEA. The CDR3 is made up of 11 amino acids.

This clone is labeled as medium-sized. This chain uses TRBV7-9 with TRBJ1-5; possibly TRBD1 for D (6 bases). CDR1 and CDR2 (germline): SEHNR, FQNEAQ (reference sequence). Between the trimmed V and J ends, which lost 6 bases and 7 bases, there was a span of 13 bases. The CDR3 length is 13 residues. The CDR3 DNA sequence: TGTGCCAGCAGTGCGACAGGTGAACAGCCCCAGCATTTT. This encodes CASSATGEQPQHF.

On this clone: An end of the junction differs from the germline gene, which may be a read error. The chain recombines TRBV7-8 with TRBJ1-6; perhaps TRBD1 as D (6 bases). The CDR3 has 13 amino acids. CDR1 and CDR2 (germline): SGHVS, FQNEAQ. The CDR3 DNA sequence: TGTGCCAGCAGCTTAGGTTGGGGGGGGGCGTGGGACTTT. It is translated as CASSLGWGGAWDF.

V and J are TRBV6-1 and TRBJ2-1, with D uncertain. Germline values: CDR1 MNHNS, CDR2 SASEGT. V lost 6 bases and J 3 bases, leaving 9 bases between the germline ends. The length of the CDR3 is 13 residues. CDR3 sequence reads: CASSSGVYNEQFF. Here the CDR3 DNA reads TGTGCCAGCAGCTCAGGTGTCTACAATGAGCAGTTCTTC.

This clone has only one observation. The V gene is TRBV6-5, the J gene TRBJ2-5; possible D gene TRBD1, 6 bases. Trimming removed 3 bases at V and 3 bases at J, with 11 bases between. Germline CDR1 MNHEY, CDR2 SVGAGI. The CDR3 loop spans 14 amino acids. The DNA for the CDR3 is TGTGCCAGCAGTTATATCGGGACAAAAGAGACCCAGTACTTC. Its protein product is CASSYIGTKETQYF.

The CDR3 DNA reads as TGTGCCAGCAGTTTAGGCGGCGCAGTAGGCTATGGCTACACCTTC. Translation: CASSLGGAVGYGYTF. This chain joins TRBV28 and TRBJ1-2; D ambiguous. The CDR3 loop spans 15 amino acids. The V gene's germline CDR1 is MDHEN and CDR2 SYDVKM. Deletions cut 2 bases from V and 4 bases from J, with 14 bases between.

The chain carries TRBV2 and TRBJ2-3, with 8 bases lining up with TRBD1. Germline V gene sequence: CDR1 SNHLY, CDR2 FYNNEI. Trimming removed 2 bases from V and 2 bases from J; junction bases left unmatched: 9. The CDR3 length is 17 residues. The CDR3 DNA reads as TGTGCCAGCAGTGAAAGGTTGACAGGGGCCTTCACAGATACGCAGTATTTT. Amino acids: CASSERLTGAFTDTQYF. Variable domain in full (rest from reference TRBV2 and TRBJ2-3): EPEVTQTPSHQVTQMGQEVILRCVPISNHLYFYWYRQILGQKVEFLVSFYNNEISEKSEIFDDQFSVERPDGSNFTLKIRSTKLEDSAMYFCASSERLTGAFTDTQYFGPGTRLTVL.

The chain is built from TRBV5-1 and TRBJ2-7; D assignment may be TRBD1 or TRBD2 (5 bases each). The CDR3 extends over 13 amino acids. CDR1 and CDR2 (germline): SGHRS, YFSETQ. V gave up 3 bases and J gave up 6 bases, with 13 bases separating them. The CDR3 here is CASSSLGTSEQYF. DNA of the CDR3: TGCGCCAGCAGCTCGTTGGGGACGTCCGAGCAGTACTTC.

In its sample, this clone was seen once. This chain connects TRBV18 to TRBJ2-1; 10 bases fit TRBD2. The CDR3 spans 17 residues. V shed 4 bases, J shed 4 bases, and the junction held 10 bases outside the gene matches. CDR1 and CDR2 (germline): KGHSH, LQKENI. Here the CDR3 reads CASSLRPGTSAYNEQFF. CDR3 DNA sequence: TGTGCCAGCTCACTGAGACCCGGGACTAGCGCATACAATGAGCAGTTCTTC.

V usage is TRBV2 and J usage is TRBJ2-3; 9 bases agree with TRBD2. After removal of 10 bases from V and 0 bases from J, the junction contained 5 bases not matched to a gene. This CDR3 has 14 amino acids. Germline lookup yields CDR1 SNHLY and CDR2 FYNNEI. CDR3 nucleotides: TGTGCCACCAGAGCGGGGGGTAGCACAGATACGCAGTATTTT. This sequence encodes CATRAGGSTDTQYF.